This T cell receptor beta chain was retrieved from a study of identical twins. Study-level results: The conclusions drew on cross-sectional statistical analysis instead of tracking the same donors. Beta out-of-frame sequences showed weaker excess twin sharing.

This clonotype came up many times. Its antigen is not identified. Among all donors, each was a healthy Caucasian. TCRdb itself ran the 5' RACE reads through MiXCR, one entry per CDR3 protein. Of 500,000 to 650,000 distinct CDR3 sequences detected, just over 7% appear once; the ten largest clones hold 1.6%. The CDR3 consists of 17 residues. Unmatched junction bases numbered 12, after V lost 2 bases and J lost 6 bases. The V gene's germline CDR1 is KGHDR and CDR2 SFDVKD. Another study also made use of these data, one on yellow fever vaccine responses in identical twins. That source reports: Reportedly, the response of twins' T cells to the vaccine seemed partly convergent, partly personalized.

The rearrangement uses TRBV24-1 and TRBJ2-1, with 7 nucleotides matching TRBD1. This TCR was recovered from a woman younger than 30 in good health. Sequenced: PBMCs. The CDR3 spells CATSDSPGQSTRNEQFF. The CDR3 nucleotides are TGTGCCACCAGTGATTCTCCGGGACAGTCCACCCGCAATGAGCAGTTCTTC.